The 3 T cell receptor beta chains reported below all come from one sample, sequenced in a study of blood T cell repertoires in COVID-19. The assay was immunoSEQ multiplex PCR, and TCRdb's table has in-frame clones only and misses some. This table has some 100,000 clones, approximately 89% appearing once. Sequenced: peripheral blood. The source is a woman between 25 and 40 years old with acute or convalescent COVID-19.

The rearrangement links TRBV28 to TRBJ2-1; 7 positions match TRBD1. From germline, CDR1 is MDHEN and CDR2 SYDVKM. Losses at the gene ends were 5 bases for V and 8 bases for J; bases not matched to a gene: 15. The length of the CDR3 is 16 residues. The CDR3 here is CASSGRDSPGGHEQFF. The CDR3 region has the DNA TGTGCCAGCAGTGGCCGGGACAGCCCAGGGGGACATGAGCAGTTCTTC.

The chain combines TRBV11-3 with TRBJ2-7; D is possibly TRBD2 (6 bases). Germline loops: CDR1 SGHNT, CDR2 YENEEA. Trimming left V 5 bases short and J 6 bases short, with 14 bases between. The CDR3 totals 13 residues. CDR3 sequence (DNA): TGTGCCAGCAGCGTACCGGGAGCCTCCGAGCAGTACTTC. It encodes CASSVPGASEQYF.

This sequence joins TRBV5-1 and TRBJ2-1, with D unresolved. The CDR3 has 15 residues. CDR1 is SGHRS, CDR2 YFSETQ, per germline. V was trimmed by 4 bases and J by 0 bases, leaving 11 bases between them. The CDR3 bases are TGCGCCAGCAGCCTCGATCCGAGCTCCTACAATGAGCAGTTCTTC. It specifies CASSLDPSSYNEQFF.